This T cell receptor (beta chain) was identified during a study of OX40 agonist ivuxolimab in advanced cancers. As for the study more broadly: Ivuxolimab was an agonistic, fully human IgG2 monoclonal antibody directed against OX40 (CD134), a costimulatory receptor. Intravenous ivuxolimab was administered to patients every 2 weeks at six dose levels: 0.01, 0.1, 0.3, 1.5, 3 and 10 mg/kg. Of the 50 to 55 dose-escalation patients, hepatocellular carcinoma was present in some 19, melanoma in roughly 15, renal cell carcinoma in 9 and head and neck cancer in 9. In the dose-escalation cohort, around four fifths of patients were male, and the mean age was approximately 60 years, with a range of roughly 20 to 85. Prior anti-PD-1, anti-PD-L1 or anti-CTLA-4 therapy was permitted, and checkpoint inhibitors had been received by roughly two fifths of dose-escalation patients. Partial responses occurred in three dose-escalation patients, of whom one had hepatocellular carcinoma and two had cutaneous melanoma. Peripheral TCRbeta sequencing aimed to test whether ivuxolimab altered TCR sequence diversity and caused clonal T-cell expansion. The paper reports the monotherapy dose-escalation portion (N ≈ 50 patients) of the phase I ivuxolimab trial. Study-wide conclusions, independent of this receptor: Low levels of normalized T-cell clonal expansion were also seen in some nonresponding patients. At doses of 0.1 to 3.0 mg/kg, clonal expansion of both CD4+ and CD8+ T cells in blood was seen between baseline and week 6. Which antigens the clonally expanded peripheral T cells were specific for was not determined. After ivuxolimab, CD8+ T cells had more expanded clones than CD4+ T cells on average. Partial responders in the 0.1-3.0 mg/kg groups had among the lowest normalized peripheral clonal expansion, especially among CD8+ T cells.

Patients with autoimmune disease history or receiving systemic immunosuppression were excluded from the trial. Peripheral blood for TCR sequencing was collected from all dose cohorts at baseline, on cycle 4 day 1, and on cycle 7 day 1. The samples were drawn from a first-in-human, open-label, multicenter phase I dose-escalation trial of ivuxolimab. Adults with locally advanced or metastatic head and neck squamous cell, hepatocellular, melanoma or renal cell carcinoma were enrolled in the trial. Before TCR sequencing, CD4+ and CD8+ T cells were separately sorted from peripheral blood. Relative to germline, V is missing 1 base and J is missing 4 bases, with 5 bases of the junction outside any gene match. For CDR1 and CDR2, the germline V gene lists SGHVS and FNYEAQ. Reading from cysteine to phenylalanine, the CDR3 counts 15 amino acids. Just CDR3 DNA is preserved here, 45 bases in frame from base 1.

As regards this clone: Its antigen is currently not known. No much larger clone exists at a distance of one base, and base qualities are not known.

To sequence the TCRbeta CDR3 region, genomic DNA was isolated from the sorted cells. The immunoSEQ Assay was used for sequencing of TCRbeta CDR3 regions. TCRdb's version of the immuneACCESS table is confined to in-frame rearrangements and falls short of the full clone set. An unresolved V gene accounts for under half of the shortfall where checked; the remainder is of unknown origin. The sample table holds about 54,000 clones, of which roughly 80% were seen once. Under 4.5% of the sample rests with the top ten. This receptor was obtained from an adult with an advanced solid tumor such as melanoma, head and neck, liver or kidney cancer. In this chain, TRBV7-6 is recombined with TRBJ1-1; TRBD1 agrees with 8 junctional bases. The sequencing used CD4+ or CD8+ T cells sorted from blood, collected in a trial of the OX40 agonist ivuxolimab. The CDR3 sequence is CASSLDRQGSTEAFF. The nucleotides are TGTGCCAGCAGCTTAGATCGACAGGGGAGCACTGAAGCTTTCTTT. Extended through the reference TRBV7-6 and TRBJ1-1 proteins, this CDR3 yields the full variable domain: GAGVSQSPRYKVTKRGQDVALRCDPISGHVSLYWYRQALGQGPEFLTYFNYEAQQDKSGLPNDRFSAERPEGSISTLTIQRTEQRDSAMYRCASSLDRQGSTEAFFGQGTRLTVV.